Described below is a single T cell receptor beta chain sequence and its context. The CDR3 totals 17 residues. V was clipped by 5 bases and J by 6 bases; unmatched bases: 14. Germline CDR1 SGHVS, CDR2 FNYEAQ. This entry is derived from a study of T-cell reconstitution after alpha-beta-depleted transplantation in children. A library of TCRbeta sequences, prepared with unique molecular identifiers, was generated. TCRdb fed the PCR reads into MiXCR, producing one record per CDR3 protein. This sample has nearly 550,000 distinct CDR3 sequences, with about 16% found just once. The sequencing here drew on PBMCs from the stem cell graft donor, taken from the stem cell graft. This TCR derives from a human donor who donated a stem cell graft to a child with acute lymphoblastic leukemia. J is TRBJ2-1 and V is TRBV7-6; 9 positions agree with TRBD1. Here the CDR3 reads CASSTLPGQGVPNEQFF. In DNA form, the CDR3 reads TGTGCCAGCAGCACTCTCCCGGGACAGGGAGTGCCCAATGAGCAGTTCTTC.